A selection of T cell receptor beta chains follows, all from one sample in a study of blood T cell repertoires in COVID-19. Assay used: immunoSEQ multiplex PCR; TCRdb lists only in-frame clones, some missing. The repertoire consists of 110,000 to 150,000 clones, with roughly four fifths occurring once and the leading ten covering roughly 4%. The sequencing input was peripheral blood. These receptors were taken from a woman of 80 years or more with acute or convalescent COVID-19. Both conserved end residues are trimmed from each CDR3. D genes are given only for firm matches. Some rows have no size entry. The others give once, few or many, or a class for an expanded clone.

TRBV28	few	TRBJ2-7	TRBD1	ASSAPGTAYEQY
TRBV11-2	.	TRBJ1-1	TRBD1	ASSRTGNTEAF
TRBV28	.	TRBJ1-2	TRBD1	ASSLVDRGQYGYT
TRBV28	.	TRBJ2-1	TRBD2	ASSLLAGPDEQF
TRBV12-5	once	TRBJ1-4	.	ASSLEGPNEKLF
TRBV24-1	.	TRBJ2-5	.	ATSVAEQETQY
TRBV27	.	TRBJ2-1	TRBD2	ASRRVLSGRAYSYNEQF
TRBV15	.	TRBJ2-7	TRBD2	ATSSGGVGTRHEQY
TRBV11-2	.	TRBJ1-5	.	ASSLGGDQPQH
TRBV5-8	.	TRBJ2-5	.	ASRRYSYQETQY
TRBV19	.	TRBJ2-2	.	ASRRVAAAGELF
TRBV7-3	.	TRBJ1-1	TRBD1	ASSLTLSGPQETGGDTEAF
TRBV5-1	few	TRBJ2-1	.	ASSLAGLSEQF
TRBV13	once	TRBJ2-1	TRBD2	ASSSYGTRAQNEQF
TRBV7-9	few	TRBJ2-7	TRBD1	ASRLSYGQVYEQY
TRBV21-1	few	TRBJ2-7	.	ASGFDRSTYEQY
TRBV6-5	.	TRBJ1-6	TRBD1	ASSSQGAGPLH
TRBV4-1	.	TRBJ2-3	.	ASSQDGAGLVDTQY
TRBV4-2	.	TRBJ1-2	TRBD1	ASSHWTGADGYT
TRBV5-1	.	TRBJ2-5	TRBD2	ASGLAGETQY
TRBV11-2	.	TRBJ1-6	.	ASSLDRRGARTPLH
TRBV28	.	TRBJ1-1	.	ASSSRDLFGEMNTEAF
TRBV5-1	.	TRBJ2-5	TRBD1	ASSLGPRTGEETQY
TRBV27	.	TRBJ1-4	TRBD1	ASITGATNEKLF
TRBV28	.	TRBJ2-5	TRBD1	ASARQGASGTQY